This is a list of T cell receptor beta chains from one sample in a study of OX40 agonist ivuxolimab in advanced cancers. TCRdb's copy holds only in-frame clones and misses some; the assay was immunoSEQ multiplex PCR. The table records about 43,000 clones, about 90% of them present only once. Specimen: CD4+ or CD8+ T cells sorted from blood, collected in a trial of the OX40 agonist ivuxolimab. These TCRs come from an adult with an advanced solid tumor such as melanoma, head and neck, liver or kidney cancer. CDR3s include the opening cysteine and the closing phenylalanine or tryptophan. The D gene is left open where the match is weak. Clone size is stated in some rows and not others, as once, few, many or a class when expanded.

j_call	clone_size	d_call	v_call	cdr3_nt	cdr3_aa
TRBJ2-1	medium-sized	-	TRBV2	TGTGCCAGCAGTGGCTATGAGCAGTTCTTC	CASSGYEQFF
TRBJ2-7	-	-	TRBV5-1	TGCGCCAGCAGCTTCTTGGGGGGTGACGAGCAGTACTTC	CASSFLGGDEQYF
TRBJ1-1	-	-	TRBV9	TGTGCCAGCAGCCTGGCCGGTCTGAGCACTGAAGCTTTCTTT	CASSLAGLSTEAFF
TRBJ1-2	-	-	TRBV19	TGTGCCAGTAGTATTGGGGGCGCGGACTATGGCTACACCTTC	CASSIGGADYGYTF
TRBJ2-3	few	TRBD1	TRBV28	TGTGCCAGCAGTAAACAGGGGGTGGACACAGATACGCAGTATTTT	CASSKQGVDTDTQYF
TRBJ1-1	-	-	TRBV4-1	TGCGCCAGCAGCCAAGCCAAAGGGACCACTGAAGCTTTCTTT	CASSQAKGTTEAFF
TRBJ2-3	-	-	TRBV27	TGTGCCAGCAGCCCGAGCGGAGATACGCAGTATTTT	CASSPSGDTQYF
TRBJ2-1	-	TRBD2	TRBV7-3	TGTGCCAGCAGCACGACTAGCGGGAGGGCCGGGGGTGAGCAGTTCTTC	CASSTTSGRAGGEQFF
TRBJ1-1	-	-	TRBV6-5	TGTGCCAGCAGTTACGCCGACAGTCACACTGAAGCTTTCTTT	CASSYADSHTEAFF
TRBJ2-5	-	-	TRBV7-6	TGTGCCAGCAGCTTCGACGAGGCCGTCCGAGAGACCCAGTACTTC	CASSFDEAVRETQYF
TRBJ1-1	-	-	TRBV5-6	TGTGCCAGCAGCTTGGGCAGGGTCTGGGAAGCTTTCTTT	CASSLGRVWEAFF
TRBJ2-7	-	TRBD1	TRBV27	TGTGCCAGCAGTTCGCCGCGACAGGGAAACGAGCAGTACTTC	CASSSPRQGNEQYF
TRBJ2-7	-	-	TRBV5-1	TGCGCCAGCAAAAGGGGAGCAGGGACATCCTACGAGCAGTACTTC	CASKRGAGTSYEQYF
TRBJ2-2	-	TRBD2	TRBV7-8	TGTGCCAGCAGCTCAACTAGCGGGGGGAACACCGGGGAGCTGTTTTTT	CASSSTSGGNTGELFF
TRBJ2-1	-	-	TRBV9	TGTGCCAGCAGCGTAGGTGGCAGCAGCTCCTACAATGAGCAGTTCTTC	CASSVGGSSSYNEQFF
TRBJ2-1	-	-	TRBV5-8	TGTGCCAGCAGCCCGGTCGGGAATGAGCAGTTCTTC	CASSPVGNEQFF
TRBJ1-1	-	-	TRBV4-1	TGCGCCAGCAGCCAGATGAGGGTAATGAACACTGAAGCTTTCTTT	CASSQMRVMNTEAFF
TRBJ2-2	-	TRBD2	TRBV7-9	TGTGCCAGCAGCTTACTAGCGGGCGATGGGGCCGGGGAGCTGTTTTTT	CASSLLAGDGAGELFF
TRBJ2-7	-	-	TRBV7-9	TGTGCCAGCAGCCTCCCAACCCGCTCCTACGAGCAGTACTTC	CASSLPTRSYEQYF
TRBJ2-1	-	-	TRBV10-3	TGTGCCATCAGTGGAAGGGACGGCCGGACTGACAATGAGCAGTTCTTC	CAISGRDGRTDNEQFF
TRBJ2-1	-	-	TRBV27	TGTGCCAGCAGTTTACTAATGATCGATGAGCAGTTCTTC	CASSLLMIDEQFF
TRBJ1-3	-	-	TRBV27	TGTGCCAGCAGTTTAGGGGTCTCTGGAAACACCATATATTTT	CASSLGVSGNTIYF
TRBJ1-4	-	-	TRBV27	TGTGCCAGCAGTTTAGTTGGTGAAAAACTGTTTTTT	CASSLVGEKLFF
TRBJ2-2	-	TRBD1	TRBV27	TGTGCCAGCAGTAATCCGGGACAGAGCTACACCGGGGAGCTGTTTTTT	CASSNPGQSYTGELFF
TRBJ1-5	-	-	TRBV4-1	TGCGCCAGCAGTCACCCAGGAAATCAGCCCCAGCATTTT	CASSHPGNQPQHF
TRBJ2-1	-	TRBD2	TRBV27	TGTGCCAGCAGCCCAGCGGGGGACTACAATGAGCAGTTCTTC	CASSPAGDYNEQFF
TRBJ2-2	-	-	TRBV7-9	TGTGCCAGCAGTAATTTCGGGGGAGAGACCGGGGAGCTGTTTTTT	CASSNFGGETGELFF
TRBJ2-5	-	-	TRBV21-1	TGTGCCAGCAGCTTTGTAGCCCAGTACTTC	CASSFVAQYF
TRBJ1-1	-	-	TRBV6-6	TGTGCCAGCAGCTTTATGGACGATGAAGCTTTCTTT	CASSFMDDEAFF
TRBJ2-6	-	TRBD2	TRBV6-6	TGTGCCAGCAGCCCCGGACTAGCCCCGATAATGTTCCTGACTTTC	CASSPGLAPIMFLTF
TRBJ2-1	-	-	TRBV5-5	TGTGCCAGCAGCCCCGGATGGGTAGAGCAGTTCTTC	CASSPGWVEQFF
TRBJ2-5	-	-	TRBV7-2	TGTGCCAGCAGCTTAGAACAGCGAAGATTCCAAGAGACCCAGTACTTC	CASSLEQRRFQETQYF
TRBJ1-1	-	TRBD1	TRBV19	TGTGCCAGTAACTTCGGGACAGGACTAGAAGCTTTCTTT	CASNFGTGLEAFF
TRBJ2-5	-	-	TRBV7-9	TGTGCCAGCAGCTTAACCGGCCCAGAGACCCAGTACTTC	CASSLTGPETQYF
TRBJ1-2	-	-	TRBV5-4	TGTGCCAGCAGCTTGGATCTGGACAGTAACTATGGCTACACCTTC	CASSLDLDSNYGYTF
TRBJ1-3	medium-sized	-	TRBV6-1	TGTGCCAGCGGGAAGGACCAGAGCTCTGGAAACACCATATATTTT	CASGKDQSSGNTIYF
TRBJ2-7	-	TRBD2	TRBV28	TGTGCCAGCACTAGCGGGAGATTCTACGAGCAGTACTTC	CASTSGRFYEQYF
TRBJ2-2	once	-	TRBV4-1	TGCGCCAGCAGCCAAGGGGGACTCACCGGGGAGCTGTTTTTT	CASSQGGLTGELFF
TRBJ1-2	-	TRBD1	TRBV25-1	TGTGCCAGCTTTACAGGGGGCTATGGCTACACCTTC	CASFTGGYGYTF
TRBJ1-6	once	-	TRBV6-4	TGTGCCAGCAGTGAGGACACCGGGTCTAATTCACCCCTCCACTTT	CASSEDTGSNSPLHF
TRBJ2-7	-	TRBD1	TRBV5-1	TGCGCCAGCAGCTTGGGACCCGGGACAGGGGACGAGCAGTACTTC	CASSLGPGTGDEQYF
TRBJ1-2	-	-	TRBV4-1	TGCGCCAGCAGCCAAGATAGCAGGGCAAATGGCTACACCTTC	CASSQDSRANGYTF